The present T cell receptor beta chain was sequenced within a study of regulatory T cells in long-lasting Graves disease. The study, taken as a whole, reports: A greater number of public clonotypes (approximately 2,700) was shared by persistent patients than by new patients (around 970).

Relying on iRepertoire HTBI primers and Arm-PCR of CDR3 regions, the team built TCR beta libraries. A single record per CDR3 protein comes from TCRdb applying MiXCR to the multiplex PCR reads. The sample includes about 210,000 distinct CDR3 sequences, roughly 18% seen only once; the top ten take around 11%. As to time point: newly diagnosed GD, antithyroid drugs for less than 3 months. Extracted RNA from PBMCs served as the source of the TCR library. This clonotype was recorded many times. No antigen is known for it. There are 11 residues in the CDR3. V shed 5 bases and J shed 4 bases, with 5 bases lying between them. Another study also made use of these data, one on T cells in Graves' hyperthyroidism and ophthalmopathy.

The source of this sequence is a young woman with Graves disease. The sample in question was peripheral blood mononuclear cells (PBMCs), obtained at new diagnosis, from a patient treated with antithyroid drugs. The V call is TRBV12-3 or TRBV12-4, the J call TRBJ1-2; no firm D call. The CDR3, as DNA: TGTGCCAGCAGTACGGTCTATGGCTACACCTTC. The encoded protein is CASSTVYGYTF.